This T cell receptor (beta chain) came from a study of naive CD8 T cells in extremely preterm neonates. Sequenced by immunoSEQ multiplex PCR; TCRdb stores in-frame clones only, minus some. The table lists under 5,000 clones, 97% of them singletons, with approximately 0.75% in the top ten. The CDR3 sequence is 15 residues long. CDR1 is MNHNS and CDR2 is SASEGT in the germline V gene. J gave up 4 bases and V 8 bases, and 11 bases lay outside the gene matches. Healthy nonsmoking adults and healthy children aged about 16-56 months donated peripheral blood. Live Annexin V-negative naive CD3+CD8+CD45RA+CCR7+ T cells were sorted.

Source material: naive CD8+ T cells from blood. This sequence was found in a human donor in good health. The gene calls are TRBV6-1 and TRBJ2-5; TRBD2 matches at 9 bases. This CDR3 is CASHPQRGAGETQYF. The CDR3 DNA reads as TGTGCCAGCCACCCACAGCGGGGGGCTGGAGAGACCCAGTACTTC.